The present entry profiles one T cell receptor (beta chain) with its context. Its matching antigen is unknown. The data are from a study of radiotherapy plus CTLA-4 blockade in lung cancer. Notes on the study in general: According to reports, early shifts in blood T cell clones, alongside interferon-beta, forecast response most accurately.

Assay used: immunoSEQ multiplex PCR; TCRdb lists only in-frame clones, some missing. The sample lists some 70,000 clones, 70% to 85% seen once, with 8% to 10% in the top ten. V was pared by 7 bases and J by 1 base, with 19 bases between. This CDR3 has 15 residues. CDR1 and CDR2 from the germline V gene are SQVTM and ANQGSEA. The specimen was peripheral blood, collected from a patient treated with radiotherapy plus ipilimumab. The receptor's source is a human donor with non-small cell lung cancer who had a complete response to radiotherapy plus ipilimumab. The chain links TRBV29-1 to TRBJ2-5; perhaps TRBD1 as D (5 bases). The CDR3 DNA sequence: TGCAGCGCCGTTAAGTCCCGACAGATCCAAGAGACCCAGTACTTC. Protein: CSAVKSRQIQETQYF.